What follows are 5 T cell receptor beta chains derived from one specimen sequenced in a study of T cells after posttransplantation cyclophosphamide. A marrow graft followed busulfan-fludarabine conditioning, with cyclophosphamide on days +3 and +4. The table came from immunoSEQ multiplex PCR; TCRdb's copy has only in-frame clones and leaves some out. The sample shows about 14,000 clones, no singletons; the ten largest hold under 30%. This sample comprised PBMCs, obtained 950 to 1,200 days after allogeneic stem cell transplant with posttransplant cyclophosphamide. The receptors derive from a female patient aged 35 to 55 who received an allogeneic stem cell transplant from a related donor, was CMV-positive, and had no GVHD. Some T cells may originate from the graft donor.

This clone was detected many times. V is TRBV7-8 and J is TRBJ2-2, with D tentatively TRBD2 (6 bases). Trimming took off 0 bases at V and 4 bases at J, with 12 bases between the two ends. Germline V lookup: CDR1 SGHVS, CDR2 FQNEAQ. The CDR3 has 16 residues. The CDR3 nucleotides are TGTGCCAGCAGCTTAGCGGAGGGACCCTCCACCGGGGAGCTGTTTTTT. Translation: CASSLAEGPSTGELFF.

In this sample, this clone turned up many times. The chain has TRBV5-4 and TRBJ1-1, with D maybe TRBD1 (6 bases). V lost 5 bases and J 1 base, leaving 15 bases between the germline ends. The length of the CDR3 is 15 residues. In germline, CDR1 is SGHNT, CDR2 YYREEE (reference sequence). The CDR3 DNA reads TGTGCCAGCAGAACCCTCGAGGGGGAGAACACTGAAGCTTTCTTT. Translating gives CASRTLEGENTEAFF.

Sample share makes this clone medium-sized (0.01 to 0.1%). This chain uses TRBV6-6 with TRBJ1-1, with 8 bases lining up with TRBD1. V trimming: 0 bases; J trimming: 5 bases; junction bases outside the gene matches: 5. This CDR3 is built from 15 residues. Germline lookup yields CDR1 MNHNY and CDR2 SVGAGI (reference sequence). The CDR3 sequence is CASSYSDRGWTEAFF. The CDR3 DNA is TGTGCCAGCAGTTACTCAGACAGGGGATGGACTGAAGCTTTCTTT.

This clone occurred many times. V usage is TRBV12-1 and J usage is TRBJ2-1; the table's TRBD2 call for D was not verified on the DNA. TRBV12-1 is termed a pseudogene. The CDR3 extends over 14 amino acids. CDR3: CASSFLLAWYEQFF. The CDR3 DNA sequence: TGTGCCAGCAGCTTTTTACTAGCATGGTATGAGCAGTTCTTC.

This clone was counted ten times or more. This sequence joins TRBV5-1 and TRBJ1-1; weak D call: TRBD1 (6 bases). The germline V gene has CDR1 SGHRS and CDR2 YFSETQ. The CDR3 is made up of 14 amino acids. Between the trimmed V and J ends, which lost 1 base and 0 bases, there was a span of 7 bases. The CDR3: CASSLRQVNTEAFF. In DNA form, the CDR3 reads TGCGCCAGCAGCTTGAGACAGGTGAACACTGAAGCTTTCTTT. The full variable domain, in which reference TRBV5-1 and TRBJ1-1 provide the parts outside the CDR3, is KAGVTQTPRYLIKTRGQQVTLSCSPISGHRSVSWYQQTPGQGLQFLFEYFSETQRNKGNFPGRFSGRQFSNSRSEMNVSTLELGDSALYLCASSLRQVNTEAFFGQGTRLTVV.